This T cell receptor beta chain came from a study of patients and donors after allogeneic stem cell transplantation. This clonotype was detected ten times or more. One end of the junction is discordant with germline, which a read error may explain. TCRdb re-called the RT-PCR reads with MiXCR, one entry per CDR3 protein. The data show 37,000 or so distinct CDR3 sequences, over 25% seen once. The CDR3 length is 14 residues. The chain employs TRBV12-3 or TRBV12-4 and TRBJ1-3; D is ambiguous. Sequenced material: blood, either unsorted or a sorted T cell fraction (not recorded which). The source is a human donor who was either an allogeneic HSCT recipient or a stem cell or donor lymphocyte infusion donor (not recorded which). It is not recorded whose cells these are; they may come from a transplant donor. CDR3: CASSSNVAGNTIYF. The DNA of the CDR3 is TGTGCCAGCAGTTCAAACGTCGCTGGGAACACCATATATTTT.